This T cell receptor (beta chain) was documented in a study of blood T cell repertoires in COVID-19. There are 14 residues in the CDR3. Germline assignment: CDR1 SGHDT and CDR2 YYEEEE. Trimming pared 2 bases from V and 4 bases from J, leaving 12 bases between. Original processing methods: Amplified reference gene primers provided the basis for estimating nucleated cell counts. Profiling relied on immunoSEQ multiplex PCR, and the TCRdb table lists in-frame clones only, not all of them. V, J and clone size were drawn from that table, and D and trimming were deduced from the DNA. The profile covers 200,000 to 250,000 clones, with 85% to 90% appearing a single time and roughly 1.5% taken by the ten largest.

The sequencing sample was made of peripheral blood. The chain links TRBV5-6 to TRBJ1-1, with D maybe TRBD1 (5 bases). This TCR was sampled from a man between 18 and 35 years old with active or convalescent COVID-19. The CDR3 DNA sequence: TGTGCCAGCAGCTTTTGGAAAGGGGCCACTGAAGCTTTCTTT. It is translated as CASSFWKGATEAFF.